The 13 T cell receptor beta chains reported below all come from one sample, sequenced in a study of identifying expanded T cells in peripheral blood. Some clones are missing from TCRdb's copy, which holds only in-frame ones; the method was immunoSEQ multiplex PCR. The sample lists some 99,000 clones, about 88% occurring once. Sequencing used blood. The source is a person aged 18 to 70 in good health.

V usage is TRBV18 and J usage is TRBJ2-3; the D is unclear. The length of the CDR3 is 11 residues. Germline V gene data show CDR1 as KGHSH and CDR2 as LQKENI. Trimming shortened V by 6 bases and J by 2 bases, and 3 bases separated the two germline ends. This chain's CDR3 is CASSYTDTQYF. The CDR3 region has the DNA TGTGCCAGCTCGTACACAGATACGCAGTATTTT. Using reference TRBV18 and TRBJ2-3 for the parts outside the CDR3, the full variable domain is NAGVMQNPRHLVRRRGQEARLRCSPMKGHSHVYWYRQLPEEGLKFMVYLQKENIIDESGMPKERFSAEFPKEGPSILRIQQVVRGDSAAYFCASSYTDTQYFGPGTRLTVL.

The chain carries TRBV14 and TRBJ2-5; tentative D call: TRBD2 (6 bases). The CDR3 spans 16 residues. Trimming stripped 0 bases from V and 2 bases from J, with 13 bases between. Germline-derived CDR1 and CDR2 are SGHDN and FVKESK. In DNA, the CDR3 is TGTGCCAGCAGCCAAGATCGAAGGGGAGGTCAAGAGACCCAGTACTTC. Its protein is CASSQDRRGGQETQYF.

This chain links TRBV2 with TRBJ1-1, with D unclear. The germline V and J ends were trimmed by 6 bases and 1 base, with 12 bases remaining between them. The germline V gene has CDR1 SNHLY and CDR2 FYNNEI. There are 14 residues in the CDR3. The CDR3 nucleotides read TGTGCCAGCAGCCCGACTCGGGGGAACACTGAAGCTTTCTTT. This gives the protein CASSPTRGNTEAFF.

CDR3 sequence: CASSYQGWGTDTQYF. The CDR3 coding sequence is TGTGCCAGCAGCTACCAGGGGTGGGGCACAGATACGCAGTATTTT. This chain uses TRBV5-6 with TRBJ2-3; perhaps TRBD1 as D (6 bases). The germline CDR1 and CDR2 sequences are SGHDT and YYEEEE. The CDR3 runs to 15 residues. V gave up 3 bases and J gave up 1 base, with 12 bases separating them.

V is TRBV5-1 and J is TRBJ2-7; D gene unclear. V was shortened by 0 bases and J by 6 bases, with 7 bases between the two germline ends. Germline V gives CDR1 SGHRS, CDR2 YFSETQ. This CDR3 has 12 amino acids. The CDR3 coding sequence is TGCGCCAGCAGCTTGGCCGGGCGCGAGCAGTACTTC. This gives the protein CASSLAGREQYF.

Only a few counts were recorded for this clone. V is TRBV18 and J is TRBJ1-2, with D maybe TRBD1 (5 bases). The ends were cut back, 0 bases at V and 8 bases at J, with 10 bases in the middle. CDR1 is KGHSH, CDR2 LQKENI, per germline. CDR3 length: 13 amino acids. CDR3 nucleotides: TGTGCCAGCTCACCACCGGGACGGACGGGCTACACCTTC. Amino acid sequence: CASSPPGRTGYTF.

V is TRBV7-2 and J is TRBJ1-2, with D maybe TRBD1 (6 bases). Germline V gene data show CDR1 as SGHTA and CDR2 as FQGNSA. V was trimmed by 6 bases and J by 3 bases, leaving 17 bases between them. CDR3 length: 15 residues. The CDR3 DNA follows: TGTGCCAGCAGACTAAGGGGGGCCCTCGACTATGGCTACACCTTC. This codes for CASRLRGALDYGYTF. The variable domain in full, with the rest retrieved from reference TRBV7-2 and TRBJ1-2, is GAGVSQSPSNKVTEKGKDVELRCDPISGHTALYWYRQSLGQGLEFLIYFQGNSAPDKSGLPSDRFSAERTGGSVSTLTIQRTQQEDSAVYLCASRLRGALDYGYTFGSGTRLTVV.

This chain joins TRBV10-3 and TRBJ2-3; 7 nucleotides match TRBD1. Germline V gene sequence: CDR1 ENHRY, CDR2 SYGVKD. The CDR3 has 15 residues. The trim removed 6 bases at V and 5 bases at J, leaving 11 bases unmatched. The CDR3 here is CAIREGALGLDTQYF. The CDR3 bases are TGTGCCATCAGAGAGGGGGCTCTAGGGTTAGATACGCAGTATTTT.

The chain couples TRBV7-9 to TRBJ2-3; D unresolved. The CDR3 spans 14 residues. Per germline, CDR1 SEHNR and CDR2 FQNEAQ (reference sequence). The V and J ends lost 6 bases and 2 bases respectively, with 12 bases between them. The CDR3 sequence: CASSRTEYTDTQYF. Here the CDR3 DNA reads TGTGCCAGCAGTAGGACGGAATACACAGATACGCAGTATTTT.

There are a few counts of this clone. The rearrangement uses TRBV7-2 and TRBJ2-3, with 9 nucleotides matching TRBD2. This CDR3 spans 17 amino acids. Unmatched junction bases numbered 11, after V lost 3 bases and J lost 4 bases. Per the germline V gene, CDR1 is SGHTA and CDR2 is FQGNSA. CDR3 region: CASSFWRGGQAPDTQYF. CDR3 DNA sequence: TGTGCCAGCAGCTTCTGGCGGGGGGGCCAAGCGCCAGATACGCAGTATTTT.

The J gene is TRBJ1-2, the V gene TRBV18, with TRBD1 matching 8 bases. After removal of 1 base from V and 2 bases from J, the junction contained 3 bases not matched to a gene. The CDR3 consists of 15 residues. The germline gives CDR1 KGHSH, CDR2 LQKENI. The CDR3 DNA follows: TGTGCCAGCTCACCACATCAGGGGGCGAACTATGGCTACACCTTC. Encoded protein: CASSPHQGANYGYTF.

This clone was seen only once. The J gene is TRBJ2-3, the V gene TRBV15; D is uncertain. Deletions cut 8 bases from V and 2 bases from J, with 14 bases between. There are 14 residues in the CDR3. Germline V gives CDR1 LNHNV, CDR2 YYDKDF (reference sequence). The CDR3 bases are TGTGCCACCCGCGATACCCCCCCCACAGATACGCAGTATTTT. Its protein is CATRDTPPTDTQYF.

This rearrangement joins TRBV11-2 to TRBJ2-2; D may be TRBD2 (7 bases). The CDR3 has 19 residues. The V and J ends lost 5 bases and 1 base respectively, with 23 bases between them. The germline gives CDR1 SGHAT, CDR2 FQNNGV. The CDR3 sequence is CASSRKSRAGAQNTGELFF. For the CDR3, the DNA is TGTGCCAGCAGCCGTAAGTCCCGGGCGGGGGCCCAGAACACCGGGGAGCTGTTTTTT.